This T cell receptor beta chain was captured in a study of T cells after somatic rescue of genetic block. TCRdb's copy holds only in-frame clones and misses some; the assay was immunoSEQ multiplex PCR. The data contain about 88,000 clones, about 87% of them singletons. This receptor was taken from a woman aged 18-29 years. Sequencing was done on a sample of peripheral blood mononuclear cells (PBMCs).

CDR3 bases: TGTGCCAGCAGCAAACTAGCGGCCTACGAGCAGTACTTC. Translating it yields CASSKLAAYEQYF. This sequence joins TRBV7-8 and TRBJ2-7, with 8 positions matching TRBD2. CDR3 length: 13 amino acids. Looked up from germline, CDR1 is SGHVS and CDR2 is FQNEAQ. Trimming removed 5 bases from V and 2 bases from J; junction bases left unmatched: 2.